What follows is one T cell receptor (beta chain) and its context. No antigen is known for it. No base qualities exist here, and no much larger clone lies one base off it. Library creation used 5' RACE. Sequencing took place on an Illumina HiSeq 2000. Template switching added a universal primer binding site, and the final cDNA carried a unique molecular identifier that allowed TCR cDNA molecules to be counted accurately. Specific primers in the conserved constant-segment region were used to synthesize first-strand cDNA for TCR alpha and beta chains. To control for contamination, each cDNA library was double barcoded with a SMART-Mk sample barcode plus Illumina barcodes. Two successive PCR steps introduced TruSeq adapter sequences along with Illumina sample barcodes. The Illumina HiSeq platform was used with custom primers to sequence TCR alpha and beta cDNA libraries. In the paper's pipeline: MiGEC processed the raw reads to extract unique molecular identifiers, while MiXCR was used to determine the CDR3 positions. Recombination models were inferred per individual with the repgenHMM and IGoR tools using an EM algorithm. Shared clonotype analysis was performed with the tcR package in R, normalizing sharing by the product of cloneset sizes. To study raw recombination free of thymic and clonal selection effects, out-of-frame nonproductive sequences were analyzed. TCRdb reworked the public reads: Q25 trimming with fastp, MiXCR clone assembly, productive beta chains retained. Rows matching on CDR3 protein sequence are summarized as one entry with the most common DNA and genes. TCRdb, rather than the study authors, made the V and J calls. This sample has around 250,000 distinct CDR3 sequences in its table, and over 9.5% of those were observed once. The ten largest make up approximately 4% of the sample.

Only healthy Caucasian donors were included. Three pairs of female monozygotic twins, all aged roughly 18 to 29 years, were included in the twin cohort. Using Miltenyi CD45RO+ enrichment and human naive T-cell isolation kits, memory (CD45RO+) and naive T cells were isolated from PBMC. These data come from a study of identical twins (dated by TCRdb to 2016 to 2017). General notes on the study: TCR alpha and beta repertoires from monozygotic twins, unrelated adults of various ages and cord blood were deep-sequenced to test whether fetal clonotypes persist. To rule out contamination, the twin experiments were replicated at different times with different library preparation protocols.

The study at large found these results: Because the same donors could not be followed over many years, the conclusions relied on cross-sectional statistical analysis. Zero-insertion analyses could be partly confounded by invariant T cells such as MAIT and iNKT, although diverse VJ usage argued against such confounding for most clonotypes. In beta out-of-frame sequences, excess twin sharing was weaker, because having fewer shared sequences lowered the signal-to-noise ratio. Compared with coincidental sharing between unrelated individuals, an excess of low generation-probability sequences was observed among out-of-frame TCR alpha sequences shared between twins. In monozygotic twins, out-of-frame TCR alpha sharing was systematically underestimated by recombination models, although the models agreed with sharing between unrelated individuals. Abundant cord blood beta clonotypes carried fewer insertions; young adult naive repertoires showed a weaker similar trend, while memory repertoires showed none.

According to the germline V gene, CDR1 reads SGHRS and CDR2 reads YFSETQ. Relative to germline, V is missing 4 bases and J is missing 0 bases, with 4 bases of the junction outside any gene match. The CDR3, from cysteine to phenylalanine, totals 16 residues. The DNA shown is the 48-base CDR3, in frame from base 1. The same data also contributed to another study, on yellow fever vaccine responses in identical twins. The second publication reports: The authors reported that the T cell response to vaccination in identical twins appeared partly convergent and partly personalized. In the study, vaccine-responding T cell clones were precisely tracked in identical twins.

This sequence originates from a woman aged 18 to 35 in good health. Sequenced sample: memory (CD45RO+) T cells sorted from blood. The sample's cell subset or site label is to be understood as: CD45RO+ enriched T cells. The V and J genes are TRBV5-1 and TRBJ2-2, with 9 bases aligning to TRBD1. The DNA sequence is as follows: TGCGCCAGCAGCGGAGACAGGGGGGCGAACACCGGGGAGCTGTTTTTT. Its translation reads: CASSGDRGANTGELFF.